Presented here are 23 T cell receptor beta chains from one specimen sequenced in a study of identical twins. MiXCR, run by TCRdb on the 5' RACE reads, gives a single entry per CDR3 protein. This table has under 900,000 distinct CDR3 sequences, over 9% appearing once. These same records also appear under a second study, on yellow fever vaccine responses in identical twins.

Input material: PBMCs. The receptors here all came from a young woman in good health.

This clonotype has ten or more counts. V is TRBV4-2 and J is TRBJ2-1; 7 nucleotides line up with TRBD2. Per germline, CDR1 LGHNA and CDR2 YNFKEQ. CDR3 length: 15 residues. Trimming took 5 bases from V and 2 from J; bases not matched to a gene: 6. CDR3 region: CASSSSGTAYNEQFF. Written as DNA, the CDR3 is TGTGCCAGCAGCTCGAGCGGGACCGCCTACAATGAGCAGTTCTTC.

CDR3 in DNA: TGTGCCAGCAGCTTAGCAGGGGTAATCTCCTACGAGCAGTACTTC. Amino acid sequence: CASSLAGVISYEQYF. The rearrangement links TRBV7-8 to TRBJ2-7; a weak D match, TRBD1 (5 bases). Trimming took off 0 bases at V and 0 bases at J, with 9 bases between the two ends. Germline V gives CDR1 SGHVS, CDR2 FQNEAQ. The CDR3 spans 15 residues.

The CDR3 DNA reads as TGTGCCAGCAGCCGTGACAGGGTTGAAAAACTGTTTTTT. Translation: CASSRDRVEKLFF. The chain combines TRBV6-6 with TRBJ1-4; TRBD1 matches at 7 bases. The trim removed 6 bases at V and 7 bases at J, leaving 5 bases unmatched. The CDR3 covers 13 residues. CDR1 and CDR2 from the germline V gene are MNHNY and SVGAGI (reference sequence).

The gene calls are TRBV18 and TRBJ1-6; 7 nucleotides match TRBD1. This CDR3 spans 14 amino acids. Germline trimming cut 4 bases from V and 4 bases from J; bases unmatched to any gene: 1. Germline values: CDR1 KGHSH, CDR2 LQKENI. The CDR3 nucleotides read TGTGCCAGCTCACAACAGGGGTATAATTCACCCCTCCACTTT. Residues: CASSQQGYNSPLHF.

This clonotype came up a few times. The chain recombines TRBV15 with TRBJ2-3; tentatively, D is TRBD2 (6 bases). The CDR3 is made up of 12 amino acids. From germline, CDR1 is LNHNV and CDR2 YYDKDF (reference sequence). The V gene lost 8 bases and the J gene lost 6 bases, with 12 bases spanning the gap. The CDR3: CATPGTLDTQYF. The CDR3 nucleotides are TGTGCCACCCCCGGGACTTTGGATACGCAGTATTTT. The entire variable domain, with the rest obtained from reference TRBV15 and TRBJ2-3, is as follows: DAMVIQNPRYQVTQFGKPVTLSCSQTLNHNVMYWYQQKSSQAPKLLFHYYDKDFNNEADTPDNFQSRRPNTSFCFLDIRSPGLGDTAMYLCATPGTLDTQYFGPGTRLTVL.

This clonotype was picked up a small number of times. The V call is TRBV19, the J call TRBJ2-7, with D unresolved. CDR1 is LNHDA, CDR2 SQIVND, per germline (reference sequence). V lost 5 bases to trimming and J lost 3 bases, with 11 bases between them. CDR3 length equals 13 residues. CDR3: CASSVEDGYEQYF. CDR3 coding DNA: TGTGCCAGTAGTGTCGAGGACGGCTACGAGCAGTACTTC.

The chain employs TRBV5-1 and TRBJ2-7; 7 nucleotides agree with TRBD1. This CDR3 spans 14 amino acids. Looked up from germline, CDR1 is SGHRS and CDR2 is YFSETQ. The V segment lost 5 bases and the J segment 2 bases; nucleotides outside the gene matches: 7. CDR3 nucleotide sequence: TGCGCCAGCAGAGTGTGGGACAGACCCTACGAGCAGTACTTC. It is translated as CASRVWDRPYEQYF.

A few counts support this clonotype. The J gene is TRBJ2-5, the V gene TRBV20-1; D is uncertain. This CDR3 has 12 residues. CDR1 is DFQATT, CDR2 SNEGSKA, per germline (reference sequence). With 6 bases removed from V and 2 bases from J, the gap between germline ends came to 10 bases. The CDR3 nucleotides read TGCAGTGCCCAGGTCGGGCAAGAGACCCAGTACTTC. As protein: CSAQVGQETQYF.

The genes are TRBV29-1 and TRBJ1-1; D unresolved. V was trimmed by 0 bases and J by 1 base, leaving 9 bases between them. The germline CDR1 and CDR2 sequences are SQVTM and ANQGSEA. The CDR3 is 14 amino acids. The CDR3 spells CSVEDREQNTEAFF. In DNA form, the CDR3 reads TGCAGCGTTGAAGATAGAGAACAGAACACTGAAGCTTTCTTT.

This clonotype was seen a few times. This rearrangement joins TRBV5-1 to TRBJ2-3; 10 bases align to TRBD2. Germline CDR1 and CDR2: SGHRS and YFSETQ. Unmatched junction bases numbered 8, after V lost 3 bases and J lost 4 bases. CDR3 length: 16 residues. The CDR3 reads CASSSNSGGRADTQYF. The CDR3 DNA reads TGCGCCAGCAGCTCGAATAGCGGGGGGAGGGCAGATACGCAGTATTTT.

A few counts support this clonotype. This chain joins TRBV6-5 and TRBJ1-5; possible D gene TRBD1, 6 bases. There are 14 residues in the CDR3. Germline CDR1 reads MNHEY; CDR2 reads SVGAGI. Trimming left V 6 bases short and J 4 bases short, with 13 bases between. CDR3 in amino acids: CASSLNRENQPQHF. DNA for the CDR3: TGTGCCAGCAGCTTAAACAGGGAGAATCAGCCCCAGCATTTT.

The chain has TRBV20-1 and TRBJ2-3; no clear D gene. CDR3 length: 14 residues. V was clipped by 1 base and J by 3 bases, with 11 bases between them. CDR1 is DFQATT and CDR2 is SNEGSKA in the germline V gene (reference sequence). The CDR3 here is CSARVPPQTDTQYF. Here the CDR3 DNA reads TGCAGTGCTAGAGTACCTCCCCAGACAGATACGCAGTATTTT.

In its sample, this clonotype was seen a few times. The chain couples TRBV14 to TRBJ2-1, with TRBD2 identical over 7 bases. CDR3 length: 17 amino acids. Trimming took 3 bases from V and 4 from J; bases not matched to a gene: 12. Germline loops: CDR1 SGHDN, CDR2 FVKESK. DNA for the CDR3: TGTGCCAGCAGCCACCACGTCGGGGGGAGGGATTACAATGAGCAGTTCTTC. This gives the protein CASSHHVGGRDYNEQFF.

This chain links TRBV2 with TRBJ2-3, with D possibly matching TRBD2 (6 bases). Trimming took off 5 bases at V and 2 bases at J, with 14 bases between the two ends. From germline, CDR1 is SNHLY and CDR2 FYNNEI. The CDR3 has 15 residues. The CDR3 spells CASSSGSSNTDTQYF. Here the CDR3 DNA reads TGTGCCAGCAGTTCCGGGAGCTCGAACACAGATACGCAGTATTTT. Full variable domain (remainder filled in from reference TRBV2 and TRBJ2-3): EPEVTQTPSHQVTQMGQEVILRCVPISNHLYFYWYRQILGQKVEFLVSFYNNEISEKSEIFDDQFSVERPDGSNFTLKIRSTKLEDSAMYFCASSSGSSNTDTQYFGPGTRLTVL.

The chain links TRBV12-3 or TRBV12-4 to TRBJ2-2; 8 bases map to TRBD2. The CDR3 length is 16 residues. V shed 6 bases and J 6 bases; nucleotides not matched to a gene: 12. The CDR3 DNA sequence: TGTGCCAGCAGCTCCCTCAGCGGGAGTGGGGCCGGGGAGCTGTTTTTT. Protein: CASSSLSGSGAGELFF.

This clonotype was picked up many times. The CDR3 here is CASSSRWAGHAEKLFF. CDR3 nucleotides: TGTGCCAGCAGCTCCAGGTGGGCGGGGCATGCTGAAAAACTGTTTTTT. The chain combines TRBV7-2 with TRBJ1-4; weak D call: TRBD1 (5 bases). CDR3 length equals 16 residues. The V end was cut by 4 bases, the J end by 7 bases, with 19 bases between. The germline V gene has CDR1 SGHTA and CDR2 FQGNSA.

In this sample, this clonotype turned up a few times. This chain joins TRBV28 and TRBJ2-3, with 9 bases identical to TRBD2. Germline V gene data show CDR1 as MDHEN and CDR2 as SYDVKM. J lost 2 bases, V lost 4 bases, and 13 bases had no gene match. The CDR3 extends over 18 amino acids. The CDR3 nucleotides are TGTGCCAGCAGTTCCCCGGGGAGCGGGGGGATAGACACAGATACGCAGTATTTT. Protein product: CASSSPGSGGIDTDTQYF.

This clonotype was picked up a small number of times. This chain connects TRBV29-1 to TRBJ2-1, with 10 positions matching TRBD2. Germline V gene data show CDR1 as SQVTM and CDR2 as ANQGSEA. J was trimmed by 6 bases and V by 6 bases; bases with no gene match: 8. This CDR3 contains 14 residues. CDR3 nucleotides: TGCAGCGTGGATAAGCGGGGGGGCCGCAATGAGCAGTTCTTC. It translates to CSVDKRGGRNEQFF.

The J gene is TRBJ1-4, the V gene TRBV12-3 or TRBV12-4; D is undetermined. V lost 6 bases and J lost 11, with 10 bases in between. CDR3 length equals 11 residues. The CDR3 bases are TGTGCCAGCAGCCAAAGAATTAAACTGTTTTTT. Its translation is CASSQRIKLFF.

The chain uses TRBV20-1 and TRBJ2-7; TRBD1 matches at 7 bases. The CDR3 runs 13 residues. Germline V gives CDR1 DFQATT, CDR2 SNEGSKA (reference sequence). Trimming cost V 5 bases and J 1 base; bases outside gene matches: 5. DNA for the CDR3: TGCAGTGCTGCACCGGGACAGTCCTACGAGCAGTACGTC. This codes for CSAAPGQSYEQYV.

This clonotype was seen repeatedly, ten times or more. DNA for the CDR3: TGCGCCAGCCGGAAGACGGGGGCCGGGGAGCTGTTTTTT. Its translation: CASRKTGAGELFF. V and J are TRBV5-1 and TRBJ2-2, with D possibly being TRBD2 (6 bases). This CDR3 contains 13 residues. Germline V gene sequence: CDR1 SGHRS, CDR2 YFSETQ. V lost 7 bases and J lost 6, with 13 bases in between.

This clonotype was found a few times. V gene TRBV6-1 combines with J gene TRBJ2-3; no clear D. Germline V gene data show CDR1 as MNHNS and CDR2 as SASEGT. This CDR3 is built from 15 residues. V lost 6 bases and J 2 bases, leaving 15 bases between the germline ends. The CDR3 DNA follows: TGTGCCAGCAGCTCCCGACGCCCACCCACAGATACGCAGTATTTT. Encoded protein: CASSSRRPPTDTQYF.

J is TRBJ1-4 and V is TRBV11-1; D possibly corresponds to TRBD1 (5 bases). V gave up 2 bases and J gave up 7 bases, with 23 bases separating them. This CDR3 contains 18 residues. CDR1 and CDR2 (germline): SGHAT, FQDESV (reference sequence). The CDR3 loop is CASSLFRSNAAGGEKLFF. CDR3 coding DNA: TGTGCCAGCAGCTTATTCCGATCCAATGCCGCGGGGGGTGAAAAACTGTTTTTT. Using reference TRBV11-1 and TRBJ1-4 for the parts outside the CDR3, the full variable domain is EAEVAQSPRYKITEKSQAVAFWCDPISGHATLYWYRQILGQGPELLVQFQDESVVDDSQLPKDRFSAERLKGVDSTLKIQPAELGDSAMYLCASSLFRSNAAGGEKLFFGSGTQLSVL.